This passage covers 27 T cell receptor beta chains from one sample sequenced in a study of cytomegalovirus exposure and HLA in healthy donors. The PCR made use of 60 Vbeta and 13 Jbeta primers. Sequencing was performed with immunoSEQ multiplex PCR; in TCRdb, only in-frame clones are kept and a portion is missing. Of some 100,000 clones listed, 65% to 85% are singletons. Sequencing was performed on PBMCs. The origin of the receptors is a man over 45 in good health and CMV-seronegative.

The chain recombines TRBV2 with TRBJ2-7; D gene ambiguous. The CDR3 contains 15 residues. Looked up from germline, CDR1 is SNHLY and CDR2 is FYNNEI. The V end lost 0 bases, the J end lost 0 bases, and 9 bases lay between the germline ends. The CDR3 region has the DNA TGTGCCAGCAGTGAAGCTGAGCACAGCTCCTACGAGCAGTACTTC. Protein: CASSEAEHSSYEQYF. Full variable domain (missing parts from reference TRBV2 and TRBJ2-7): EPEVTQTPSHQVTQMGQEVILRCVPISNHLYFYWYRQILGQKVEFLVSFYNNEISEKSEIFDDQFSVERPDGSNFTLKIRSTKLEDSAMYFCASSEAEHSSYEQYFGPGTRLTVT.

V usage is TRBV7-8 and J usage is TRBJ1-4, with D unclear. V shed 3 bases and J shed 13 bases, with 9 bases lying between them. This CDR3 region has 11 residues. The germline V gene encodes CDR1 SGHVS and CDR2 FQNEAQ. For the CDR3, the DNA is TGTGCCAGCAGCTTCCGGGGTTTACTGTTTTTT. It yields the protein CASSFRGLLFF.

The chain couples TRBV18 to TRBJ1-4; 9 nucleotides line up with TRBD1. CDR1 and CDR2 (germline): KGHSH, LQKENI. The CDR3 runs 13 residues. V dropped 8 bases and J dropped 5; count of bases not matched to a gene: 3. The CDR3 nucleotides read TGTGCCAGCACAGGGGGCCTGAATGAAAAACTGTTTTTT. This encodes CASTGGLNEKLFF.

The gene calls are TRBV7-9 and TRBJ2-7, with D possibly being TRBD2 (6 bases). This CDR3 region has 13 residues. CDR1 is SEHNR, CDR2 FQNEAQ, per germline (reference sequence). Trimming removed 9 bases at V and 2 bases at J, with 14 bases between. CDR3 loop: CASERRAPYEQYF. CDR3 nucleotides: TGTGCCAGTGAACGGAGGGCACCCTACGAGCAGTACTTC.

The V call is TRBV5-1, the J call TRBJ2-1; D is perhaps TRBD2 (5 bases). The CDR3 has 14 amino acids. Trimming left V 3 bases short and J 7 bases short, with 14 bases between. Germline lookup yields CDR1 SGHRS and CDR2 YFSETQ. The CDR3 bases are TGCGCCAGCAGCTGGGGATCGGGCGGGAATGAGCAGTTCTTC. Translation gives CASSWGSGGNEQFF.

The CDR3 DNA is TGTGCCAGCACTCATTCAGGGTCGATTGAGCAGTTCTTC. It yields the protein CASTHSGSIEQFF. The chain uses TRBV6-1 and TRBJ2-1, with a possible D match to TRBD1 (5 bases). V was shortened by 7 bases and J by 9 bases, with 16 bases between the two germline ends. Germline V gives CDR1 MNHNS, CDR2 SASEGT. This CDR3 spans 13 amino acids.

The chain links TRBV6-5 to TRBJ1-3; D not resolved. The ends were cut back, 10 bases at V and 0 bases at J, with 10 bases in the middle. Germline V gene lookup returns CDR1 MNHEY and CDR2 SVGAGI. The CDR3 length is 13 residues. CDR3 coding DNA: TGTGCCATCCGGGATCTCTCTGGAAACACCATATATTTT. Residues: CAIRDLSGNTIYF.

This chain links TRBV7-3 with TRBJ2-7; 9 nucleotides agree with TRBD1. The germline V gene encodes CDR1 SGHTA and CDR2 FQGTGA. This CDR3 is built from 13 residues. Trimming at V came to 5 bases and at J to 6 bases, leaving 5 bases not matched to a gene. The CDR3 DNA follows: TGTGCCAGCAGCATCGGACAGGGGAGCGAGCAGTACTTC. This codes for CASSIGQGSEQYF.

The chain links TRBV5-4 to TRBJ2-3; 7 positions match TRBD1. Trimming cost V 0 bases and J 6 bases; bases outside gene matches: 7. CDR1 and CDR2 (germline): SGHNT, YYREEE (reference sequence). The CDR3 spans 15 residues. In nucleotides, the CDR3 is TGTGCCAGCAGCTTGGTAGACAGGGAAGTGGATACGCAGTATTTT. Encoded protein: CASSLVDREVDTQYF.

This chain connects TRBV5-1 to TRBJ1-1; no firm D call. The CDR3 length is 17 residues. Germline lookup yields CDR1 SGHRS and CDR2 YFSETQ. Trimming removed 0 bases at V and 11 bases at J, with 26 bases between. CDR3 sequence reads: CASSLDDATRPRVGAFF. CDR3 in DNA: TGCGCCAGCAGCTTGGATGATGCCACCCGACCCCGTGTCGGGGCTTTCTTT.

The chain couples TRBV19 to TRBJ2-5; TRBD1 might be the D (5 bases). V gave up 3 bases and J gave up 5 bases, with 10 bases separating them. This CDR3 region has 13 residues. Per the germline V gene, CDR1 is LNHDA and CDR2 is SQIVND (reference sequence). The CDR3 sequence is CASSIRHRETQYF. CDR3 DNA sequence: TGTGCCAGTAGTATTCGCCACAGGGAGACCCAGTACTTC.

The V call is TRBV4-1, the J call TRBJ1-1, with TRBD1 as a possible D gene (6 bases). The germline V gene encodes CDR1 MGHRA and CDR2 YSYEKL. Trimming took off 5 bases at V and 0 bases at J, with 16 bases between the two ends. The CDR3 has 16 amino acids. The CDR3 DNA sequence: TGCGCCAGCAGCGTCCGTTCCACAGGGCTGAACACTGAAGCTTTCTTT. This codes for CASSVRSTGLNTEAFF.

This chain uses TRBV7-3 with TRBJ1-1, with a weak D call TRBD1 (5 bases). Trimming stripped 5 bases from V and 0 bases from J, with 7 bases between. CDR3 length: 13 residues. CDR1 is SGHTA, CDR2 FQGTGA, per germline. The CDR3 is CASSQTVNTEAFF. For the CDR3, the DNA is TGTGCCAGCAGCCAGACAGTGAACACTGAAGCTTTCTTT. The variable domain in full, completed from reference TRBV7-3 and TRBJ1-1, reads GAGVSQTPSNKVTEKGKYVELRCDPISGHTALYWYRQSLGQGPEFLIYFQGTGAADDSGLPNDRFFAVRPEGSVSTLKIQRTERGDSAVYLCASSQTVNTEAFFGQGTRLTVV.

This chain links TRBV15 with TRBJ1-1, with D possibly TRBD1 on 6 matching bases. The CDR3 has 15 amino acids. Per germline, CDR1 LNHNV and CDR2 YYDKDF (reference sequence). V lost 5 bases to trimming and J lost 4 bases, with 17 bases between them. The CDR3 region has the DNA TGTGCCACCAGCTGGGGGAAGGGAGGGGGCACTGAAGCTTTCTTT. Protein: CATSWGKGGGTEAFF.

The gene calls are TRBV6-6 and TRBJ1-2, with a tentative D call TRBD1 (5 bases). CDR1 and CDR2 from the germline V gene are MNHNY and SVGAGI (reference sequence). Trimming stripped 2 bases from V and 8 bases from J, with 18 bases between. CDR3 length: 15 amino acids. In DNA form, the CDR3 reads TGTGCCAGCAGTTACGTCGCTTTGGGGGGAGAGGGCTACACCTTC. Its translation is CASSYVALGGEGYTF.

This clone occurred a few times. The V gene is TRBV7-9, the J gene TRBJ1-1; no firm D call. Germline-derived CDR1 and CDR2 are SEHNR and FQNEAQ (reference sequence). The CDR3 is 14 amino acids. Trimming took off 1 base at V and 6 bases at J, with 12 bases between the two ends. Written as DNA, the CDR3 is TGTGCCAGCAGCTTAGTTGAGGCGGTTTCTGAAGCTTTCTTT. Amino acid sequence: CASSLVEAVSEAFF.

This clone has more than one count but fewer than ten. The rearrangement links TRBV6-5 to TRBJ1-1; 8 positions agree with TRBD1. With V trimmed by 7 bases and J by 0 bases, 7 bases remained unmatched. The CDR3 extends over 15 amino acids. Germline V gives CDR1 MNHEY, CDR2 SVGAGI. This CDR3 is CASIKGQAMNTEAFF. The DNA for the CDR3 is TGTGCCAGCATAAAGGGACAGGCCATGAACACTGAAGCTTTCTTT.

This sequence joins TRBV29-1 and TRBJ2-5; TRBD2 matches at 9 bases. Losses at the gene ends were 5 bases for V and 4 bases for J; bases not matched to a gene: 8. The germline V gene has CDR1 SQVTM and CDR2 ANQGSEA. The CDR3 totals 14 residues. The CDR3 coding sequence is TGCAGCGTTAGGGCGGGAGGGCCGGGAGAGACCCAGTACTTC. It translates to CSVRAGGPGETQYF. The variable domain in full, completed from reference TRBV29-1 and TRBJ2-5, reads SAVISQKPSRDICQRGTSLTIQCQVDSQVTMMFWYRQQPGQSLTLIATANQGSEATYESGFVIDKFPISRPNLTFSTLTVSNMSPEDSSIYLCSVRAGGPGETQYFGPGTRLLVL.

V and J are TRBV6-1 and TRBJ1-6, with 11 bases aligning to TRBD1. The germline V gene encodes CDR1 MNHNS and CDR2 SASEGT. The CDR3 has 17 amino acids. With V trimmed by 2 bases and J by 10 bases, 10 bases remained unmatched. The DNA of the CDR3 is TGTGCCAGCAGTGAACGCGCCGGACAGGGGGCGCGATCACCCCTCCACTTT. Its protein product is CASSERAGQGARSPLHF.

This rearrangement joins TRBV2 to TRBJ1-2; possibly TRBD1 for D (5 bases). Germline V gives CDR1 SNHLY, CDR2 FYNNEI. V was cut by 7 bases and J by 0 bases, with 15 bases left in between. The CDR3 extends over 15 amino acids. In DNA form, the CDR3 reads TGTGCCAGCATCGAAGGCAGGGTGACTAACTATGGCTACACCTTC. Translation gives CASIEGRVTNYGYTF.

V is TRBV6-5 and J is TRBJ2-2; 10 positions match TRBD2. The CDR3 spans 14 residues. V was clipped by 4 bases and J by 7 bases; unmatched bases: 3. The germline V gene has CDR1 MNHEY and CDR2 SVGAGI. CDR3 nucleotides: TGTGCCAGCAGTTCTAGCGGGGGAGGCGGGGAGCTGTTTTTT. Protein sequence: CASSSSGGGGELFF.

The sample holds a few counts of this clone. This chain joins TRBV28 and TRBJ1-3; D gene uncertain. Trimming took off 4 bases at V and 0 bases at J, with 16 bases between the two ends. Germline CDR1 reads MDHEN; CDR2 reads SYDVKM. The CDR3 length is 17 residues. This CDR3 is CASSSEGADPSGNTIYF. The CDR3 region has the DNA TGTGCCAGCAGTTCCGAGGGAGCAGACCCCTCTGGAAACACCATATATTTT.

The chain carries TRBV19 and TRBJ2-5, with D uncertain. V lost 6 bases and J lost 1, with 9 bases in between. The CDR3 spans 13 residues. Germline values: CDR1 LNHDA, CDR2 SQIVND (reference sequence). CDR3: CASSAGSQETQYF. The DNA for the CDR3 is TGTGCCAGTAGCGCAGGTAGCCAAGAGACCCAGTACTTC.

This chain joins TRBV12-1 and TRBJ1-4. TRBV12-1 is classified as a pseudogene. The CDR3 runs to 15 residues. The CDR3 coding sequence is TGTGCCAGCACCCTTGCGATGTACGGTAATGAAAAACTGTTTTTT. Encoded protein: CASTLAMYGNEKLFF.

There are a few counts of this clone. The genes are TRBV5-4 and TRBJ1-1, with no clear D. The V end was cut by 4 bases, the J end by 0 bases, with 7 bases between. This CDR3 comprises 13 residues. CDR1 is SGHNT, CDR2 YYREEE, per germline (reference sequence). The CDR3 region is CASSGLLNTEAFF. DNA of the CDR3: TGTGCCAGCAGCGGACTCTTGAACACTGAAGCTTTCTTT.

Only a few counts were recorded for this clone. This sequence joins TRBV4-1 and TRBJ2-2, with D possibly being TRBD2 (6 bases). Germline CDR1 is MGHRA and CDR2 is YSYEKL. The ends were cut back, 11 bases at V and 2 bases at J, with 9 bases in the middle. The CDR3 spans 12 residues. The CDR3 coding sequence is TGCGCCGTAGGGACTAACACCGGGGAGCTGTTTTTT. Translation gives CAVGTNTGELFF.

The rearrangement joins TRBV28 to TRBJ1-3, with 12 bases that match TRBD1. The CDR3 consists of 18 residues. Trimming cost V 2 bases and J 4 bases; bases outside gene matches: 9. From germline, CDR1 is MDHEN and CDR2 SYDVKM. CDR3 residues: CASSLPTGTGGKGNTIYF. The CDR3 nucleotides are TGTGCCAGCAGTTTACCTACCGGGACAGGGGGCAAAGGAAACACCATATATTTT.